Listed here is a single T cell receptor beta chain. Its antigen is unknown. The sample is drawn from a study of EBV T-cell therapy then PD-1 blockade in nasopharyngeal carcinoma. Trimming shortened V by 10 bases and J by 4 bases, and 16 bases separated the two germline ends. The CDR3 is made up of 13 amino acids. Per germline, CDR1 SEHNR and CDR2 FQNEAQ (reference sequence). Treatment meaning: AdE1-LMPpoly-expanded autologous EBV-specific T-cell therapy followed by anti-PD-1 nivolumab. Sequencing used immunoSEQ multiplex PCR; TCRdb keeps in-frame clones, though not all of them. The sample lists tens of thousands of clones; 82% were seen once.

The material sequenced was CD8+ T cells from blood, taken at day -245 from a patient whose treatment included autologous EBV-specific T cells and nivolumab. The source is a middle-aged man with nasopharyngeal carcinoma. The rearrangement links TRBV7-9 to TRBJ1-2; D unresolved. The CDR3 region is CATFPWVSYGYTF. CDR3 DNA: TGTGCCACCTTCCCATGGGTTAGCTATGGCTACACCTTC.